Shown below are 14 T cell receptor beta chains from a single sample sequenced in a study of blood T cell repertoires in COVID-19. Sequencing was performed with immunoSEQ multiplex PCR; in TCRdb, only in-frame clones are kept and a portion is missing. The data show 300,000 to 400,000 clones, 65% to 90% seen once. The source material was peripheral blood. The receptors shown here come from a human donor in a cohort sampled during active COVID-19.

The chain carries TRBV24-1 and TRBJ2-1; 9 bases are shared with TRBD2. After removal of 5 bases from V and 8 bases from J, the junction contained 6 bases not matched to a gene. Germline V gives CDR1 KGHDR, CDR2 SFDVKD. CDR3 length equals 14 residues. This chain's CDR3 is CATSGGSGGDEQFF. In DNA form, the CDR3 reads TGTGCCACCAGTGGCGGTAGCGGGGGCGATGAGCAGTTCTTC.

This clone has just one count. Other DNA sequences within the sample encode an identical CDR3. The rearrangement joins TRBV5-4 to TRBJ2-1; D may be TRBD1 (5 bases). Trimming shortened V by 2 bases and J by 3 bases, and 6 bases separated the two germline ends. Germline V gene data show CDR1 as SGHNT and CDR2 as YYREEE (reference sequence). The CDR3 has 13 residues. CDR3 in amino acids: CASSLDSYNEQFF. The CDR3 nucleotides are TGTGCCAGCAGCTTAGACAGCTACAATGAGCAGTTCTTC.

This chain joins TRBV9 and TRBJ2-7; maybe TRBD2 (7 bases). The CDR3 spans 18 residues. Germline assignment: CDR1 SGDLS and CDR2 YYNGEE. V shed 0 bases and J shed 2 bases, with 21 bases lying between them. In nucleotides, the CDR3 is TGTGCCAGCAGCGTAGGGTTAACAGGGAGGGAGCGGACCTACGAGCAGTACTTC. It is translated as CASSVGLTGRERTYEQYF.

The CDR3 region is CASSQDQPRGHRNQPQHF. CDR3 bases: TGTGCCAGCAGCCAAGATCAGCCCAGGGGGCATCGCAATCAGCCCCAGCATTTT. The rearrangement links TRBV3-1 (or the pseudogene TRBV3-2) to TRBJ1-5; TRBD1 aligns across 8 bases. Germline values: CDR1 LGHDT, CDR2 YNNKEL (reference sequence). V shed 0 bases and J 2 bases; nucleotides not matched to a gene: 9. The CDR3 extends over 18 amino acids.

For this clone: The junction does not match germline at one end; this may be a read error. The chain recombines TRBV14 with TRBJ1-2; D is possibly TRBD1 (5 bases). The CDR3 loop spans 16 amino acids. CDR1 is SGHDN and CDR2 is FVKESK in the germline V gene. The CDR3 is CASTQGQGWLNYGYTF. For the CDR3, the DNA is TGTGCCAGCACCCAAGGCCAGGGTTGGCTAAACTATGGCTACACCTTC.

The chain is built from TRBV7-9 and TRBJ2-7, with 7 bases aligning to TRBD1. The CDR3 has 15 amino acids. Trimming removed 4 bases from V and 1 base from J; junction bases left unmatched: 7. The V gene's germline CDR1 is SEHNR and CDR2 FQNEAQ (reference sequence). In nucleotides, the CDR3 is TGTGCCAGCAGCTCCGACAGGGCGAGGTCCTACGAGCAGTACTTC. This gives the protein CASSSDRARSYEQYF.

The rearrangement uses TRBV4-1 and TRBJ2-1, with a tentative D call TRBD2 (6 bases). With 4 bases removed from V and 7 bases from J, the gap between germline ends came to 14 bases. The CDR3 extends over 14 amino acids. Germline values: CDR1 MGHRA, CDR2 YSYEKL. The CDR3: CASSRLVASNEQFF. The CDR3 coding sequence is TGCGCCAGCAGCCGACTAGTTGCGAGTAATGAGCAGTTCTTC.

V usage is TRBV5-6 and J usage is TRBJ1-1; no clear D. This CDR3 is 14 amino acids long. V lost 4 bases and J 4 bases, leaving 14 bases between the germline ends. The germline V gene has CDR1 SGHDT and CDR2 YYEEEE. CDR3 sequence: CASSRREGSTEAFF. The CDR3 DNA reads as TGTGCCAGCAGCCGTCGGGAGGGTTCCACTGAAGCTTTCTTT.

The chain employs TRBV30 and TRBJ1-5; 9 bases agree with TRBD1. Trimming at V came to 7 bases and at J to 4 bases, leaving 8 bases not matched to a gene. This CDR3 has 14 residues. CDR1 and CDR2 from the germline V gene are GTSNPN and SVGIG (reference sequence). This chain's CDR3 is CAYQYGTGNQPQHF. CDR3 DNA: TGTGCCTACCAATATGGGACAGGGAATCAGCCCCAGCATTTT.

The V gene is TRBV19, the J gene TRBJ2-1, with D tentatively TRBD1 (6 bases). This CDR3 is 13 amino acids long. The germline gives CDR1 LNHDA, CDR2 SQIVND (reference sequence). Trimming stripped 5 bases from V and 9 bases from J, with 14 bases between. CDR3 nucleotides: TGTGCCAGTAGTGCCCAGGGGATCGGTGAGCAGTTCTTC. Translating gives CASSAQGIGEQFF.

This clone came up a few times. The chain recombines TRBV5-6 with TRBJ1-5; D unclear. V lost 0 bases and J lost 6, with 10 bases in between. The CDR3 runs 14 residues. CDR1 is SGHDT and CDR2 is YYEEEE in the germline V gene. In nucleotides, the CDR3 is TGTGCCAGCAGCTTGGGTGGCGGGTCTCAGCCCCAGCATTTT. Its translation is CASSLGGGSQPQHF.

V usage is TRBV29-1 and J usage is TRBJ2-3; tentative D call: TRBD2 (6 bases). Germline loops: CDR1 SQVTM, CDR2 ANQGSEA. Trimming took 7 bases from V and 5 from J, leaving 10 bases between them. This CDR3 contains 11 residues. In DNA, the CDR3 is TGCAGCGCCCCCGGGGGAGATACGCAGTATTTT. Amino acid sequence: CSAPGGDTQYF.

The rearrangement links TRBV7-9 to TRBJ1-1; D is unclear. The CDR3 runs 17 residues. Germline V gives CDR1 SEHNR, CDR2 FQNEAQ (reference sequence). Trimming took 4 bases from V and 0 from J, leaving 18 bases between them. CDR3 bases: TGTGCCAGCAGCTCTAAAGGTGGCGGGTGGATGAACACTGAAGCTTTCTTT. This translates into CASSSKGGGWMNTEAFF.

The chain carries TRBV3-1 (or the pseudogene TRBV3-2) and TRBJ2-7; the D is unclear. From germline, CDR1 is LGHDT and CDR2 YNNKEL (reference sequence). The CDR3 length is 13 residues. V lost 6 bases and J lost 0, with 9 bases in between. For the CDR3, the DNA is TGTGCCAGCAGTCCGAGGCTCTCCTACGAGCAGTACTTC. Its protein is CASSPRLSYEQYF.